This TCR beta chain derives from a study of PD-1 blockade in classical Hodgkin lymphoma. Study conclusions and caveats: Newly diagnosed patients had baseline TCR diversity that was reportedly lower than that of healthy donors. Exclusion was applied to patients who started nivolumab under 1 year after ASCT.

In regard to this clone: The antigen is unknown.

Some clones are missing from TCRdb's copy, which holds only in-frame ones; the method was immunoSEQ multiplex PCR. This table holds about 97,000 clones, over 80% found once. Per germline, CDR1 WSHSY and CDR2 SAAADI. This CDR3 has 11 amino acids. The V gene lost 6 bases and the J gene lost 10 bases, with 10 bases spanning the gap. Each patient experienced a relapse that followed autologous stem cell transplantation, and brentuximab vedotin exposure varied. The starting material was peripheral blood mononuclear cells (PBMCs), obtained at baseline. The receptor was isolated from a human donor with classical Hodgkin lymphoma. The V and J genes are TRBV10-2 and TRBJ2-1; weak D call: TRBD2 (6 bases). The CDR3: CASRSGLEQFF. The CDR3 DNA reads as TGCGCCAGCAGATCAGGACTAGAGCAGTTCTTC.